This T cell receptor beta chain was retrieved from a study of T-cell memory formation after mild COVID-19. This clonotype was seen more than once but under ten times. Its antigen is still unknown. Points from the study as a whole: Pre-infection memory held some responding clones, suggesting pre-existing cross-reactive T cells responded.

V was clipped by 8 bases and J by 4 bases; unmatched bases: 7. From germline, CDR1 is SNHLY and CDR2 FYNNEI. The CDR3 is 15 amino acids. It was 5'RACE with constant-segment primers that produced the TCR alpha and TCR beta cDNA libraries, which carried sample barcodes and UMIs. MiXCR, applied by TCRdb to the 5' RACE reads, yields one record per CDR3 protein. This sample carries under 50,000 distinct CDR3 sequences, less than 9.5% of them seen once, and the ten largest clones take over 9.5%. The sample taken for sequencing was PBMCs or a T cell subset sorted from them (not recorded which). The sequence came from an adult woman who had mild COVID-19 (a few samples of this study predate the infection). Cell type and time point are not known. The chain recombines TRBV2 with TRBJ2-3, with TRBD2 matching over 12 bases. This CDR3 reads CASLTSGGPSDTQYF. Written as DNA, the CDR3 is TGTGCCAGCCTGACTAGCGGGGGCCCCTCAGATACGCAGTATTTT.